The 8 T cell receptor beta chains presented below share a single source sample, sequenced in a study of T cell changes during pregnancy in multiple sclerosis. Clones were read by immunoSEQ multiplex PCR, and TCRdb kept only the in-frame ones, dropping some. The sample yields tens of thousands of clones, 85% to 95% seen once. The material was peripheral blood, obtained after pregnancy. These receptors were obtained from a female donor with multiple sclerosis, enrolled in a pregnancy study.

This chain uses TRBV5-5 with TRBJ2-5; 8 bases line up with TRBD2. V gave up 6 bases and J gave up 5 bases; unmatched junction bases: 12. Germline-derived CDR1 and CDR2 are SGHKS and YYEKEE (reference sequence). The CDR3 contains 15 residues. CDR3 sequence: CASNVPAGGLETQYF. The CDR3 bases are TGTGCCAGCAACGTGCCGGCGGGGGGCCTCGAGACCCAGTACTTC.

V and J are TRBV29-1 and TRBJ1-1; D possibly corresponds to TRBD1 (5 bases). Germline V gene sequence: CDR1 SQVTM, CDR2 ANQGSEA. V lost 5 bases and J 1 base, leaving 11 bases between the germline ends. The CDR3 is 13 residues long. This chain's CDR3 is CSVFDTGNTEAFF. CDR3 DNA sequence: TGCAGCGTTTTCGATACAGGGAACACTGAAGCTTTCTTT.

The chain joins TRBV27 to TRBJ2-1; 10 bases are shared with TRBD1. The length of the CDR3 is 15 residues. Losses at the gene ends were 4 bases for V and 2 bases for J; bases not matched to a gene: 2. Germline V CDR1 and CDR2: MNHEY, SMNVEV (reference sequence). The CDR3 region is CASSSGTGAYNEQFF. The CDR3 bases are TGTGCCAGCAGTTCAGGGACAGGGGCCTACAATGAGCAGTTCTTC.

The J gene is TRBJ1-5, the V gene TRBV19; 7 bases agree with TRBD1. Germline loops: CDR1 LNHDA, CDR2 SQIVND (reference sequence). With 7 bases clipped from V and 2 bases from J, the junction kept 5 bases outside the gene matches. The CDR3 contains 14 residues. CDR3 nucleotides: TGTGCCAGTATCCCAACAGGGGGCAATCAGCCCCAGCATTTT. Translating it yields CASIPTGGNQPQHF.

The chain joins TRBV30 to TRBJ1-6, with unresolved D. The V end lost 2 bases, the J end lost 9 bases, and 11 bases lay between the germline ends. Germline loops: CDR1 GTSNPN, CDR2 SVGIG (reference sequence). The CDR3 spans 13 residues. The CDR3 nucleotides read TGTGCCTGGAGTATCAAATCAGGTTCACCCCTCCACTTT. Translating it yields CAWSIKSGSPLHF.

This rearrangement joins TRBV29-1 to TRBJ2-7; 7 bases fit TRBD1. Germline CDR1 reads SQVTM; CDR2 reads ANQGSEA. This CDR3 comprises 15 residues. The V and J ends lost 2 bases and 4 bases, in that order; junction bases with no gene match: 11. Written as DNA, the CDR3 is TGCAGCGTTGAATTTCCACAGGGGAGTGTGTACGAGCAGTACTTC. Its protein is CSVEFPQGSVYEQYF.

V usage is TRBV5-8 and J usage is TRBJ1-2; maybe TRBD1 (5 bases). Trimming took off 4 bases at V and 4 bases at J, with 14 bases between the two ends. This CDR3 has 14 amino acids. CDR1 is SGHTS and CDR2 is YDEGEE in the germline V gene. The CDR3 bases are TGTGCCAGCAGCCCGACGTACAGGTCCTATGGCTACACCTTC. It encodes CASSPTYRSYGYTF.

The chain employs TRBV7-8 and TRBJ1-4, with 11 bases lining up with TRBD1. The CDR3 consists of 16 residues. Germline CDR1 is SGHVS and CDR2 is FQNEAQ. V trimming: 5 bases; J trimming: 9 bases; junction bases outside the gene matches: 11. The CDR3 reads CASSPNLGQGEKKLFF. CDR3 in DNA: TGTGCCAGCAGCCCGAATCTGGGACAGGGGGAAAAAAAACTGTTTTTT.